A selection of T cell receptor beta chains follows, all from one sample in a study of cytomegalovirus exposure and HLA in healthy donors. Data came from immunoSEQ multiplex PCR; TCRdb stores just in-frame clones and leaves some out. In the table there are about 140,000 clones, around 66% of which are singletons. The sequenced sample consisted of PBMCs. These receptors were collected from an older woman in good health and CMV-seronegative. CDR3s leave out the opening cysteine and the closing phenylalanine or tryptophan.

>TRBV9
ASSTQSWGQGYHYGYT
>TRBV15
ATSRDSGGEKLF
>TRBV7-2
ASRSLQGQYNSPLH
>TRBV7-2
ASSRTSGIGTDTQY
>TRBV29-1
SVIQVPAKNIQY
>TRBV5-1
ASSVEDPSQPQH
>TRBV7-3
ASSLTNPTVSEQF
>TRBV7-2
ASSLAPVPNTEAF
>TRBV28
ASSLDPGAGQPQH
>TRBV4-2
ASSLGPNEKLF
>TRBV5-1
ASSLGGPGEGSRF
>TRBV11-2
ASSSPDSLRGTEAF
>TRBV4-1
ASSQGSGGGTDTQY
>TRBV5-1
ASSFWDSNYGYT
>TRBV7-9
SSSRDRGGTEAF
>TRBV7-6
ASSHWEDGYT
>TRBV7-9
ASSSSGGESETQY
>TRBV29-1
SVGHNTEAF
>TRBV4-1
ASSQDRGLGLY
>TRBV27
ASRSSPGLASDTQY
>TRBV27
ASSSPRQGAGYGYT
>TRBV7-9
ASTMAGASYNEQF
>TRBV2
ASRRGLAGRGTDTQY
>TRBV5-1
ASRLGGFSYNEQF
>TRBV18
ASSPGADNSPLH
>TRBV6-1
ASTGASTEKLF
>TRBV28
ASKRGGRTNEKLF
>TRBV5-1
ASSQGTSGSYEQY
>TRBV6-5
ASSYGTGGRNEQF
>TRBV6-5
ASSKQGPETQY
>TRBV2
ASSEGGTGFQPQH
>TRBV7-2
ASSLEPGLTYEQY
>TRBV27
ASSPLQGLAGGGQNIQY
>TRBV6-1
ASSGGLTDTQY
>TRBV7-9
ASSPRLQGTSSSYNEQF
>TRBV19
ASTDRINEKLF
>TRBV7-6
ASSSSGTGGEQY
>TRBV6-5
ASAATNEKLF
>TRBV18
ASSLTQNTEAF
>TRBV18
ASSLVSGEFSYEQY
>TRBV29-1
SVEPEAETQY
>TRBV29-1
SVRQGNTEAF
>TRBV5-4
ATATEITDTQY